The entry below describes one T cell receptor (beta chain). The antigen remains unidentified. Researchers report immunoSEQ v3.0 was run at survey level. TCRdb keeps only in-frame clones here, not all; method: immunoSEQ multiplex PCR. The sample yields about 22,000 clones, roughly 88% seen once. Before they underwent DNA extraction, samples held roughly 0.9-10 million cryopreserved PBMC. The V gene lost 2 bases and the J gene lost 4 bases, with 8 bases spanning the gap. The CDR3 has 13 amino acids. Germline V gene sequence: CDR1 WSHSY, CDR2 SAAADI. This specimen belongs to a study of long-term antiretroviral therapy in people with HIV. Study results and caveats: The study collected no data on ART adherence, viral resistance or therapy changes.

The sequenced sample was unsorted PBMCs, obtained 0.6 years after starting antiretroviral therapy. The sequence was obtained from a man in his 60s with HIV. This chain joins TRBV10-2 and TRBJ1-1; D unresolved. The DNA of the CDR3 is TGCGCCAGCAGTGAGGGTCTGGGCACTGAAGCTTTCTTT. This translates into CASSEGLGTEAFF.